The clone carrying this TCR beta chain was detected a few times. These data are taken from a study of identical twins. This CDR3 contains 14 residues. V was cut by 2 bases and J by 4 bases, with 12 bases left in between. Germline CDR1 SGHRS, CDR2 YFSETQ. TCRdb called the 5' RACE reads again in MiXCR, with one record for every CDR3 protein. The sample yields under 300,000 distinct CDR3 sequences, over 12% seen once. Specimen: memory (CD45RO+) T cells sorted from blood. The gene calls are TRBV5-1 and TRBJ1-1; the D is unclear. The sequence came from a woman aged 18-29 years in good health. The CDR3 nucleotides read TGCGCCAGCAGCTTAGGCGGGATGAGCACTGAAGCTTTCTTT. It encodes CASSLGGMSTEAFF.